This is a list of T cell receptor beta chains from one sample in a study of OX40 agonist ivuxolimab in advanced cancers. Sequencing used immunoSEQ multiplex PCR; TCRdb keeps in-frame clones, though not all of them. The sample contains fewer than 90,000 clones, 89% of which appear only once. The sample in question was CD4+ or CD8+ T cells sorted from blood, obtained in a trial of the OX40 agonist ivuxolimab. The receptors stem from an adult with an advanced solid tumor such as melanoma, head and neck, liver or kidney cancer. The CDR3 runs from the conserved cysteine through the conserved F or W. The order of the fields is clone size, V gene, D gene, J gene, CDR3 DNA, CDR3 protein. D genes are given only for firm matches. Clone size is given for some rows only: seen once, a few or many times, or a class if the clone is expanded.

-	TRBV13	TRBD2	TRBJ2-1	TGTGCCAGCAGCTATTCTAGCGGGAGGGCCAATGAGCAGTTCTTC	CASSYSSGRANEQFF
-	TRBV19	-	TRBJ2-3	TGTGCCAGTAGATCCGCTCGGTGGGGTAGCACAGATACGCAGTATTTT	CASRSARWGSTDTQYF
-	TRBV7-3	TRBD1	TRBJ1-1	TGTGCCAGCAGCGGACAGGGGGGATTTTACACTGAAGCTTTCTTT	CASSGQGGFYTEAFF
-	TRBV7-6	TRBD2	TRBJ2-1	TGTGCCAGCAGCTTCCTAGCGGGGCAATACAATGAGCAGTTCTTC	CASSFLAGQYNEQFF
-	TRBV6-6	-	TRBJ1-1	TGTGCCAGCAGAAACAGGGTTTCCCATGAAGCTTTCTTT	CASRNRVSHEAFF
-	TRBV10-3	-	TRBJ2-2	TGTGCCATCAGCCCACACGAGGCCCCCGGGGAGCTGTTTTTT	CAISPHEAPGELFF
once	TRBV5-4	TRBD1	TRBJ1-1	TGTGCCAGCAGCTCGAAGGACAGGTTAGACACTGAAGCTTTCTTT	CASSSKDRLDTEAFF
-	TRBV29-1	TRBD2	TRBJ2-7	TGCAGCGTTCTCGGGCTAGCGGGGGTCTACGAGCAGTACTTC	CSVLGLAGVYEQYF
-	TRBV18	TRBD1	TRBJ1-2	TGTGCCAGCTCAGCGGGACAGGGAAACTATGGCTACACCTTC	CASSAGQGNYGYTF
-	TRBV2	-	TRBJ2-5	TGTGCCAGCACCGAATCTAGCCACAGGGAGACCCAGTACTTC	CASTESSHRETQYF
-	TRBV10-3	TRBD1	TRBJ1-1	TGTGCCATCAGTGAGTCAAAAGGGGGCGAAACTGAAGCTTTCTTT	CAISESKGGETEAFF
-	TRBV7-3	-	TRBJ2-1	TGTGCCAGCAGCCTAGCTAGGGACAATGAGCAGTTCTTC	CASSLARDNEQFF
-	TRBV2	TRBD1	TRBJ1-1	TGTGCCAGCAGGAACCCGGGACAGGGGCCTGAAGCTTTCTTT	CASRNPGQGPEAFF
-	TRBV6-1	-	TRBJ1-2	TGTGCCAGCAGTCAAACCACCGGGACGGGCTATGGCTACACCTTC	CASSQTTGTGYGYTF
-	TRBV27	-	TRBJ1-2	TGTGCCAGCACTAGGGGGGGCAGGGCGGGGTATGGCTACACCTTC	CASTRGGRAGYGYTF
-	TRBV5-1	-	TRBJ1-2	TGCGCCAGCAGTCTCGAGACGGACTTCTATGGCTACACCTTC	CASSLETDFYGYTF
-	TRBV4-3	TRBD2	TRBJ2-1	TGCGCCAGCAGCCAAATGGGGCTAGCGGGAGCCCTGTCCTACAATGAGCAGTTCTTC	CASSQMGLAGALSYNEQFF
-	TRBV7-3	-	TRBJ2-1	TGTGCCAGCAGCGCCGGTGCCCAGAAAAGAGAGCAGTTCTTC	CASSAGAQKREQFF